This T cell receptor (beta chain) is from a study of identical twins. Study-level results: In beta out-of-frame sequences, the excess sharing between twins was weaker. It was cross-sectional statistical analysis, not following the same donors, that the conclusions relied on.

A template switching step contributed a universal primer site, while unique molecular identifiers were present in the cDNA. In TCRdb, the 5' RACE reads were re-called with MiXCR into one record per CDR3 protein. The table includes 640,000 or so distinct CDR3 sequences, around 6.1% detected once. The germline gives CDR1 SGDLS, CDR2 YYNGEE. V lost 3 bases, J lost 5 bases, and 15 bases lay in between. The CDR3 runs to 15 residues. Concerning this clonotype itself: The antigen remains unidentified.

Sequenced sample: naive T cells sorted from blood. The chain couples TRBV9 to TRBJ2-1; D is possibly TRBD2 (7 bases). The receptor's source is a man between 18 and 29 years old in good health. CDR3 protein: CASSEGGGRNNEQFF. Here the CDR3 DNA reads TGTGCCAGCAGCGAGGGGGGGGGAAGAAACAATGAGCAGTTCTTC.